The 2 T cell receptor beta chains listed next were all sequenced from one sample in a study of blood T cell repertoires in COVID-19 (dated by TCRdb to 2020 to 2022). The library came from the immunoSEQ multiplex PCR assay. The source is immuneACCESS, and TCRdb retained only in-frame sequences with V and J called. Part of the clones is not carried over; for the studies checked, unresolved V genes explain less than half of this, and the remainder is unexplained. A total of some 250,000 clones appear in this sample, 80% to 85% of them only once. The top ten hold over 2.5% of the sample. Sequenced input: peripheral blood. The receptor source for this set is an older woman with active or convalescent COVID-19.

The V gene is TRBV7-9, the J gene TRBJ2-7; 7 nucleotides align to TRBD1. V shed 5 bases and J 6 bases; nucleotides not matched to a gene: 4. CDR1 SEHNR and CDR2 FQNEAQ come from the germline V gene (reference sequence). The CDR3 length is 12 residues. CDR3 amino acids: CASSPTGPEQYF. DNA for the CDR3: TGTGCCAGCAGCCCGACAGGGCCCGAGCAGTACTTC.

This clone was picked up one time. V usage is TRBV5-5 and J usage is TRBJ1-2; no definite D call. Germline V gene data show CDR1 as SGHKS and CDR2 as YYEKEE (reference sequence). The CDR3 has 15 amino acids. Trimming removed 1 base from V and 4 bases from J, with 14 bases in between. Here the CDR3 DNA reads TGTGCCAGCAGCTTGACCTCACTGCCGCCCTATGGCTACACCTTC. This encodes CASSLTSLPPYGYTF.